The 21 T cell receptor beta chains in this list originate from one sample, sequenced in a study of Graves' ophthalmopathy and Graves' hyperthyroidism. Using RNA transcripts, the TCR beta CDR3 regions were amplified. Scientists carried out first-round RT-PCR using HTBI primers and then a second-round multiplex PCR. TCRdb analysed the multiplex PCR reads with MiXCR anew, one entry per CDR3 protein. This sample has 350,000 or so distinct CDR3 sequences, with roughly 15% found just once. The source material was peripheral blood. Source of these receptors: an adult man with Graves' ophthalmopathy.

The chain is built from TRBV15 and TRBJ1-6, with D possibly TRBD1 on 6 matching bases. Trimming stripped 3 bases from V and 9 bases from J, with 21 bases between. CDR1 LNHNV and CDR2 YYDKDF come from the germline V gene (reference sequence). The CDR3 is made up of 17 amino acids. Here the CDR3 DNA reads TGTGCCACCAGCAGCTCCCGGACAGTCCACACGGGTTCACCCCTCCACTTT. Residues: CATSSSRTVHTGSPLHF.

This clonotype was seen repeatedly, ten times or more. The chain joins TRBV6-1 to TRBJ2-7; 11 bases are a match to TRBD1. CDR1 is MNHNS, CDR2 SASEGT, per germline. This CDR3 has 14 amino acids. Germline trimming cut 10 bases from V and 5 bases from J; bases unmatched to any gene: 10. The CDR3 coding sequence is TGTGCCACGGATATGGGACAGGGGGATGACGAGCAGTACTTC. Protein sequence: CATDMGQGDDEQYF.

This clonotype has ten or more counts. This chain connects TRBV10-1 to TRBJ2-5; tentatively, D is TRBD1 or TRBD2 (5 bases each). The CDR3 length is 16 residues. The V gene lost 5 bases and the J gene lost 7 bases, with 23 bases spanning the gap. In germline, CDR1 is WNHNN, CDR2 SYGVQD (reference sequence). The CDR3 reads CASSQRGHSGEGTQYF. For the CDR3, the DNA is TGCGCCAGCAGTCAAAGGGGCCACAGCGGAGAAGGGACCCAGTACTTC.

This clonotype was detected many times. The rearrangement links TRBV4-1 to TRBJ2-5; 10 nucleotides match TRBD2. The J segment lost 2 bases and the V segment lost 0 bases, leaving 6 bases of the junction unmatched. The CDR3 is 17 amino acids. CDR1 is MGHRA and CDR2 is YSYEKL in the germline V gene. The CDR3 loop reads CASSQDGSGGSQETQYF. The CDR3 bases are TGCGCCAGCAGCCAAGATGGTAGCGGGGGGAGTCAAGAGACCCAGTACTTC.

This clonotype was counted many times. CDR3 residues: CASSESGPASTF. CDR3 in DNA: TGCGCCAGCAGTGAGTCGGGGCCGGCGTCCACCTTC. This rearrangement joins TRBV10-1 to TRBJ1-2; D is possibly TRBD1 (5 bases). Germline V gene sequence: CDR1 WNHNN, CDR2 SYGVQD (reference sequence). The CDR3 is made up of 12 amino acids. V shed 0 bases and J shed 13 bases, with 12 bases lying between them.

This clonotype was found many times. V usage is TRBV7-2 and J usage is TRBJ2-5, with 8 bases that match TRBD2. This CDR3 is built from 16 residues. Germline values: CDR1 SGHTA, CDR2 FQGNSA. V trimming: 7 bases; J trimming: 2 bases; junction bases outside the gene matches: 12. CDR3 nucleotides: TGTGCCAGCACCCCGCCGGTGCTAGCGGGTCAAGAGACCCAGTACTTC. Protein: CASTPPVLAGQETQYF.

This clonotype was counted at least ten times. This chain joins TRBV4-2 and TRBJ1-5; 8 nucleotides line up with TRBD1. CDR1 and CDR2 from the germline V gene are LGHNA and YNFKEQ. CDR3 length: 17 amino acids. V dropped 3 bases and J dropped 3; count of bases not matched to a gene: 10. The CDR3 reads CASSHLSGTGTNQPQHF. CDR3 coding DNA: TGTGCCAGCAGCCATCTCTCCGGGACAGGAACCAATCAGCCCCAGCATTTT.

The sample holds many counts of this clonotype. At one end the junction does not follow the germline gene, possibly because of a read error. This sequence joins TRBV20-1 and TRBJ2-7, with D maybe TRBD1 (5 bases). Germline V gene sequence: CDR1 DFQATT, CDR2 SNEGSKA (reference sequence). The CDR3 is 13 amino acids. This CDR3 reads CSAPPQGAYEQYF. CDR3 sequence (DNA): TGCAGTGCTCCCCCTCAAGGGGCCTACGAACAGTACTTC.

This clonotype has ten or more counts. The chain joins TRBV5-1 to TRBJ2-5, with D possibly being TRBD2 (6 bases). The length of the CDR3 is 15 residues. Trimming left V 0 bases short and J 2 bases short, with 11 bases between. Germline assignment: CDR1 SGHRS and CDR2 YFSETQ. Here the CDR3 DNA reads TGCGCCAGCAGCTTGGGATTAGCGGAGCAAGAGACCCAGTACTTC. This translates into CASSLGLAEQETQYF.

This clonotype has only a few counts. This sequence joins TRBV6-2 or TRBV6-3 and TRBJ1-2; D might be TRBD1 (6 bases). This CDR3 is 14 amino acids long. Trimming shortened V by 8 bases and J by 4 bases, and 17 bases separated the two germline ends. Germline V gives CDR1 MNHEY, CDR2 SVGEGT. The CDR3 coding sequence is TGTGCCAGCGGGAGACAGGCATTTCCCTATGGCTACACCTTC. Its protein product is CASGRQAFPYGYTF.

This clonotype was recorded at least ten times. V is TRBV20-1 and J is TRBJ1-3; tentatively, D is TRBD1 (5 bases). Per the germline V gene, CDR1 is DFQATT and CDR2 is SNEGSKA (reference sequence). V was pared by 2 bases and J by 2 bases, with 16 bases between. The CDR3 runs to 16 residues. DNA for the CDR3: TGCAGTGCTAGATTTGGGGCTCAAGGCACTGGAAACACCATATATTTT. This sequence encodes CSARFGAQGTGNTIYF.

The table lists this clonotype with many counts. The chain joins TRBV29-1 to TRBJ1-1; D is uncertain. CDR3 length equals 12 residues. CDR1 and CDR2 from the germline V gene are SQVTM and ANQGSEA. V gave up 6 bases and J gave up 0 bases, with 8 bases separating them. CDR3 sequence (DNA): TGCAGCGTCTCACTCTTGAACACTGAAGCTTTCTTT. Protein product: CSVSLLNTEAFF.

There are many counts of this clonotype. The chain links TRBV20-1 to TRBJ1-6; D possibly corresponds to TRBD1 (5 bases). V lost 0 bases and J 5 bases, leaving 8 bases between the germline ends. The CDR3 length is 14 residues. The germline V gene encodes CDR1 DFQATT and CDR2 SNEGSKA (reference sequence). The CDR3 bases are TGCAGTGCTAGAGAAGGGGCGAATAATTCACCCCTCCACTTT. Encoded protein: CSAREGANNSPLHF.

This clonotype was seen at least ten times. This chain links TRBV29-1 with TRBJ1-1; D call uncertain. The CDR3 has 13 residues. CDR1 is SQVTM, CDR2 ANQGSEA, per germline. V lost 8 bases to trimming and J lost 0 bases, with 13 bases between them. The CDR3 spells CSFTRQVNTEAFF. CDR3 sequence (DNA): TGCAGCTTTACCCGCCAGGTGAACACTGAAGCTTTCTTT.

This clonotype was seen at least ten times. The V and J genes are TRBV6-1 and TRBJ1-5; D is unresolved. The CDR3 covers 11 residues. The germline gives CDR1 MNHNS, CDR2 SASEGT. The V gene lost 6 bases and the J gene lost 7 bases, with 7 bases spanning the gap. The CDR3 nucleotides read TGTGCCAGCAGCGAAAGACAGCCCCAGCATTTT. Its translation: CASSERQPQHF.

This clonotype was found many times. A much larger clone lies one base from this, so it may be a read error. The genes are TRBV12-3 or TRBV12-4 and TRBJ1-1, with D unresolved. This CDR3 region has 14 residues. The CDR3 loop is CASSFGRRNTGAFF. DNA of the CDR3: TGTGCCAGCAGTTTTGGTAGGAGGAACACTGGAGCTTTCTTT.

This clonotype was found many times. The gene calls are TRBV6-2 or TRBV6-3 and TRBJ2-7; D is perhaps TRBD1 (6 bases). This CDR3 has 15 residues. The V end lost 5 bases, the J end lost 2 bases, and 16 bases lay between the germline ends. Germline CDR1 is MNHEY and CDR2 is SVGEGT. The CDR3 nucleotides read TGTGCCAGCAGTCGAACAGGGATCGCGACCTACGAGCAGTACTTC. This codes for CASSRTGIATYEQYF.

This clonotype was observed at least ten times. The chain is built from TRBV24-1 and TRBJ1-2; tentative D call: TRBD1 (6 bases). Trimming removed 7 bases from V and 3 bases from J, with 11 bases in between. Per germline, CDR1 KGHDR and CDR2 SFDVKD. The CDR3 runs 13 residues. CDR3 in amino acids: CATRAEGDYGYTF. The CDR3 coding sequence is TGTGCCACCAGGGCTGAGGGGGACTATGGCTACACCTTC.

This clonotype showed up many times. V and J are TRBV28 and TRBJ1-6, with TRBD1 identical over 10 bases. This CDR3 region has 14 residues. V lost 5 bases, J lost 9 bases, and 4 bases stayed unmatched. The germline CDR1 and CDR2 sequences are MDHEN and SYDVKM. The CDR3 DNA reads as TGTGCCAGCAGTGGAGACAGGGGGCGTTCACCCCTCCACTTT. Its protein is CASSGDRGRSPLHF.

This clonotype was recorded at least ten times. The rearrangement uses TRBV11-2 and TRBJ2-7, with TRBD2 identical over 7 bases. Trimming cost V 3 bases and J 2 bases; bases outside gene matches: 4. Germline CDR1 and CDR2: SGHAT and FQNNGV. CDR3 size: 14 residues. The CDR3 sequence: CASSFRDYTYEQYF. CDR3 nucleotide sequence: TGTGCCAGCAGCTTCCGGGACTATACCTACGAGCAGTACTTC.

This clonotype was detected many times. The chain employs TRBV30 and TRBJ1-1; unclear D gene. The CDR3 is 13 amino acids. From germline, CDR1 is GTSNPN and CDR2 SVGIG (reference sequence). V lost 3 bases and J 0 bases, leaving 8 bases between the germline ends. The CDR3 region is CAWRAGMNTEAFF. CDR3 coding DNA: TGTGCCTGGAGGGCAGGAATGAACACTGAAGCTTTCTTT.